These T cell receptor beta chains were read from a single sample in a study of blood T cell repertoires in COVID-19. Here immunoSEQ multiplex PCR was the method, and the copy in TCRdb shows in-frame clones only, minus some. The sample records 150,000 or so clones, about four fifths being singletons. Input material: peripheral blood. All receptors come from a woman aged 65 to 85 with acute or convalescent COVID-19. Each CDR3 is given with its conserved first and last residue. A D gene is named only where the DNA matches it firmly. Clone size appears in some rows only: once, few, many, or a class for an expanded clone.

V	size	length	D	J	CDR3	DNA
TRBV6-5	NA	13	NA	TRBJ1-1	CASSRAMNTEAFF	TGTGCCAGCTCGCGGGCAATGAACACTGAAGCTTTCTTT
TRBV6-6	NA	16	NA	TRBJ1-3	CASNPNRQSSGNTIYF	TGTGCCAGCAATCCAAACAGGCAAAGCTCTGGAAACACCATATATTTT
TRBV28	NA	14	NA	TRBJ1-1	CASSTRDKDTEAFF	TGTGCCAGCAGTACCCGGGACAAGGACACTGAAGCTTTCTTT
TRBV9	NA	20	TRBD1	TRBJ2-2	CASSVALRAGQGTDTGELFF	TGTGCCAGCAGCGTTGCACTTCGGGCGGGACAGGGAACGGACACCGGGGAGCTGTTTTTT
TRBV5-6	NA	13	NA	TRBJ1-2	CASSLEPGRNYTF	TGTGCCAGCAGCTTGGAACCCGGGAGGAACTACACCTTC
TRBV5-4	NA	14	NA	TRBJ2-4	CASNDGSTKNIQYF	TGTGCCAGCAACGATGGCAGTACCAAAAACATTCAGTACTTC
TRBV19	NA	11	TRBD1	TRBJ2-5	CASSTGETQYF	TGTGCCAGTTCGACAGGGGAGACCCAGTACTTC
TRBV3-1/TRBV3-2	NA	14	NA	TRBJ1-1	CAPHKRGSNTEAFF	TGTGCCCCACACAAAAGGGGCTCGAACACTGAAGCTTTCTTT
TRBV10-2	once	13	NA	TRBJ1-1	CATAVRGTTEAFF	TGCGCCACCGCAGTGCGGGGGACCACTGAAGCTTTCTTT
TRBV9	NA	16	TRBD1	TRBJ2-1	CASSAYRDRGYNEQFF	TGTGCCAGCAGCGCCTACCGGGACAGGGGATACAATGAGCAGTTCTTC
TRBV5-6	NA	16	NA	TRBJ2-7	CASSLAWAGPTYEQYF	TGTGCCAGCAGCTTGGCCTGGGCAGGGCCTACCTACGAGCAGTACTTC
TRBV9	NA	16	NA	TRBJ1-2	CASSVVPGSWGGGYTF	TGTGCCAGCAGCGTTGTTCCGGGCTCGTGGGGGGGTGGCTACACCTTC
TRBV3-1/TRBV3-2	once	12	NA	TRBJ1-2	CASSQLGQRYTF	TGTGCCAGCAGCCAACTAGGACAGCGCTACACCTTC
TRBV29-1	NA	11	NA	TRBJ1-2	CSVQGARGYTF	TGCAGCGTCCAGGGCGCTAGGGGCTACACCTTC
TRBV7-2	NA	18	NA	TRBJ1-6	CASSLVGRVSNIWEPLHF	TGTGCCAGCAGCTTAGTCGGCAGGGTTTCTAATATATGGGAACCCCTCCACTTT
TRBV5-8	NA	15	TRBD1	TRBJ2-1	CASRRRTGSNNEQFF	TGTGCCAGCAGGCGCCGGACAGGGTCCAACAATGAGCAGTTCTTC
TRBV7-7	NA	15	TRBD2	TRBJ2-3	CASSLSGRATDTQYF	TGTGCCAGCAGCTTAAGCGGGAGGGCGACAGATACGCAGTATTTT
TRBV27	NA	13	NA	TRBJ2-7	CASSLFTGYEQYF	TGTGCCAGCAGTCTATTTACAGGATACGAGCAGTACTTC
TRBV12-3/TRBV12-4	few	13	TRBD1	TRBJ1-2	CASSGQGDYGYTF	TGTGCCAGCAGTGGACAGGGGGACTATGGCTACACCTTC
TRBV28	few	15	NA	TRBJ1-2	CASSSPASSVHGYTF	TGTGCCAGCAGTTCCCCAGCGTCATCGGTTCATGGCTACACCTTC
TRBV7-2	NA	15	NA	TRBJ2-1	CATHIKGLQYNEQFF	TGTGCCACCCATATTAAGGGACTGCAATACAATGAGCAGTTCTTC
TRBV9	few	15	NA	TRBJ1-6	CASSGRGNHNSPLHF	TGTGCCAGCAGCGGCAGGGGCAACCATAATTCACCCCTCCACTTT
TRBV24-1	few	17	TRBD2	TRBJ2-1	CATSDSTLAGVENEQFF	TGTGCCACCAGTGATTCGACTCTAGCGGGGGTGGAGAATGAGCAGTTCTTC
TRBV5-6	NA	13	NA	TRBJ1-2	CASSRTANYGYTF	TGTGCCAGCAGCCGGACAGCAAACTATGGCTACACCTTC
TRBV6-6	NA	13	NA	TRBJ1-1	CASSYGERTEAFF	TGTGCCAGCAGTTACGGGGAGAGGACTGAAGCTTTCTTT
TRBV10-3	NA	16	NA	TRBJ1-3	CAISESGQLSGNTIYF	TGTGCCATCAGTGAGTCGGGACAACTCTCTGGAAACACCATATATTTT
TRBV7-2	NA	13	NA	TRBJ2-7	CASSLDYLYEQYF	TGTGCCAGCAGCTTAGATTATCTGTACGAGCAGTACTTC
TRBV7-7	NA	13	NA	TRBJ2-5	CASSLNILETQYF	TGTGCCAGCAGCCTCAATATACTCGAGACCCAGTACTTC
TRBV24-1	NA	14	TRBD1	TRBJ1-2	CATSDSGTGSGYTF	TGTGCCACCAGTGATTCCGGGACAGGGAGCGGCTACACCTTC
TRBV19	NA	16	TRBD1	TRBJ1-6	CASSTPEKGAHSPLHF	TGTGCCAGTAGTACGCCCGAAAAGGGGGCTCATTCACCCCTCCACTTT
TRBV27	NA	16	TRBD2	TRBJ2-5	CASKAGGRGLEETQYF	TGTGCCAGCAAAGCGGGGGGGCGGGGCTTAGAGGAGACCCAGTACTTC
TRBV4-3	once	16	NA	TRBJ2-7	CASSQDRGGLFYEQYF	TGCGCCAGCAGCCAAGATAGGGGGGGACTTTTCTACGAGCAGTACTTC
TRBV28	NA	13	NA	TRBJ1-2	CASTQRGNYGYTF	TGTGCCAGCACCCAGCGGGGTAACTATGGCTACACCTTC
TRBV6-2/TRBV6-3	once	15	TRBD2	TRBJ2-5	CASSYEGLAGETQYF	TGTGCCAGCAGTTACGAGGGACTAGCGGGGGAGACCCAGTACTTC
TRBV28	NA	14	NA	TRBJ1-2	CATQGYLNYDGYTF	TGTGCCACCCAGGGATACCTTAACTATGACGGCTACACCTTC
TRBV7-9	NA	16	NA	TRBJ2-7	CASSLYGWPLSYEQYF	TGTGCCAGCAGCTTATACGGGTGGCCCCTCTCCTACGAGCAGTACTTC
TRBV28	NA	14	NA	TRBJ2-1	CASSRAGSYNEQFF	TGTGCCAGCAGTCGAGCCGGCTCCTACAATGAGCAGTTCTTC
TRBV9	NA	14	NA	TRBJ2-1	CASSVSSSYNEQFF	TGTGCCAGCAGCGTAAGTAGCTCCTACAATGAGCAGTTCTTC
TRBV30	NA	15	TRBD1	TRBJ2-7	CACLSPGQGTYEQYF	TGTGCCTGCCTATCTCCGGGACAGGGGACCTACGAGCAGTACTTC
TRBV7-2	NA	15	NA	TRBJ2-3	CASSLAQGSTDTQYF	TGTGCCAGCAGCTTAGCGCAGGGGTCCACAGATACGCAGTATTTT
TRBV23-1	NA	16	NA	TRBJ1-5	CASSQAGERSNQPQHF	TGCGCCAGCAGTCAGGCAGGGGAAAGGAGCAATCAGCCCCAGCATTTT
TRBV28	once	16	TRBD2	TRBJ2-7	CASSFTLAGLSYEQYF	TGTGCCAGCAGTTTTACTTTAGCGGGACTCTCCTACGAGCAGTACTTC
TRBV20-1	NA	9	NA	TRBJ1-5	CSARRPQHF	TGCAGTGCCCGTAGGCCCCAGCATTTT
TRBV5-8	NA	13	TRBD1	TRBJ1-6	CACRRDRSSPLHF	TGTGCCTGCAGACGGGACAGGAGTTCACCCCTCCACTTT
TRBV7-9	NA	16	NA	TRBJ1-5	CASSLTLQGPEQPQHF	TGTGCCAGCAGCTTAACGTTACAGGGACCGGAGCAGCCCCAGCATTTT
TRBV19	NA	15	TRBD2	TRBJ2-7	CASSLEIAGFYEQYF	TGTGCCAGTAGCCTAGAGATAGCGGGATTCTACGAGCAGTACTTC
TRBV28	NA	13	NA	TRBJ1-1	CASIRGRNTEAFF	TGTGCCAGCATCAGGGGACGAAACACTGAAGCTTTCTTT
TRBV11-1	NA	15	NA	TRBJ2-1	CASSLDRGTYNEQFF	TGTGCCAGCAGCTTAGATCGGGGTACCTACAATGAGCAGTTCTTC
TRBV9	NA	13	TRBD1	TRBJ1-1	CASSEQGDDRAFF	TGTGCCAGCAGTGAACAGGGGGATGATCGGGCTTTCTTT
TRBV28	NA	13	NA	TRBJ2-5	CASSFNAGETQYF	TGTGCCAGCAGTTTTAACGCAGGAGAGACCCAGTACTTC
TRBV27	many	13	TRBD1	TRBJ1-5	CASSLTGKQPQHF	TGTGCCAGCAGTTTGACAGGGAAGCAGCCCCAGCATTTT
TRBV25-1	NA	14	NA	TRBJ1-6	CASSHSGKGSPLHF	TGTGCCAGCAGTCACTCCGGGAAGGGTTCACCCCTCCACTTT
TRBV5-4	NA	17	TRBD2	TRBJ2-2	CASSLSASGSGTGELFF	TGTGCCAGCAGCTTGTCGGCTAGCGGGAGTGGGACCGGGGAGCTGTTTTTT
TRBV20-1	NA	15	TRBD1	TRBJ1-1	CSASMAGGGNTEAFF	TGCAGTGCTAGTATGGCAGGGGGAGGGAACACTGAAGCTTTCTTT